This TCR beta chain was captured by sequencing in a study of STAT5B mutations in CD4+ large granular lymphocyte leukemia. This clone was counted once. Libraries were prepared by immunoSEQ multiplex PCR; TCRdb keeps only in-frame clonotypes and omits some of them. The sample lists 30,000 to 40,000 clones, around 75% seen once, with 0.45% to 0.55% in the top ten. There are 15 residues in the CDR3. Germline lookup yields CDR1 SGHDN and CDR2 FVKESK. V gave up 3 bases and J gave up 6 bases; unmatched junction bases: 6. The clonotype was recovered from a human donor in good health. The sequencing sample was made of CD4+ T cells from blood buffy coats. V gene TRBV14 combines with J gene TRBJ1-4; the match to TRBD1 covers 8 bases. CDR3 loop: CASSQQQGDYEKLFF. The CDR3 DNA reads TGTGCCAGCAGCCAGCAACAGGGGGATTATGAAAAACTGTTTTTT.